This note documents a single T cell receptor (beta chain) sequence. Its antigen is unknown. CDR3 length: 17 residues. The ends were cut back, 2 bases at V and 3 bases at J, with 19 bases in the middle. Germline V CDR1 and CDR2: SGHTA, FQGNSA. This sample stems from a study of T cell repertoires in cytomegalovirus infection. Study conclusions and caveats: HLA-C-restricted TCR beta clonotypes specific for CMV led the ex vivo response.

TCRdb used MiXCR to reprocess the reads, holding one entry per CDR3 protein. The sample holds hundreds of thousands of distinct CDR3 sequences; around 29% are singletons and the top ten take about 20%. The sample was cultured PBMCs, taken from culture after CMV antigen stimulation. The genes are TRBV7-2 and TRBJ1-1, with D perhaps matching TRBD1 (5 bases). The TCR comes from a human donor in good health (CMV status not recorded). Some clones in this sample may be carry-over from other donors' samples. CDR3 DNA sequence: TGTGCCAGCAGCTTAAGCCCTCGGGGGACGAGGGACACTGAAGCTTTCTTT. As protein: CASSLSPRGTRDTEAFF. Full variable domain (remainder filled in from reference TRBV7-2 and TRBJ1-1): GAGVSQSPSNKVTEKGKDVELRCDPISGHTALYWYRQSLGQGLEFLIYFQGNSAPDKSGLPSDRFSAERTGGSVSTLTIQRTQQEDSAVYLCASSLSPRGTRDTEAFFGQGTRLTVV.